The rows below give T cell receptor beta chains drawn from one sample of a study of control samples from healthy donors and cancer patients. The table came from immunoSEQ multiplex PCR; TCRdb's copy has only in-frame clones and leaves some out. The sample shows approximately 100,000 clones, about 86% of them seen only once. The sample was blood. The receptors were sampled from a man aged 25-45 years in good health. CDR3s include the opening cysteine and the closing phenylalanine or tryptophan. D genes are given only for firm matches. For some rows the clone size is stated as once, few or many, or as a class when expanded; others skip it.

clone_size	d_call	j_call	v_call	cdr3_nt	cdr3_aa
NA	NA	TRBJ1-5	TRBV10-1	TGCGCCAGACCCCCAGTCCAGGGGTGCAGCAATCAGCCCCAGCATTTT	CARPPVQGCSNQPQHF
few	NA	TRBJ2-7	TRBV5-1	TGCGCCAGCAGCTTAGGAAGGAGCAGTTCCGAGCAGTACTTC	CASSLGRSSSEQYF
NA	NA	TRBJ1-2	TRBV4-1	TGCGCCAGCAGCCAAGACACCTCGAACTATGGCTACACCTTC	CASSQDTSNYGYTF
NA	NA	TRBJ2-3	TRBV5-1	TGCGCCAGCAGCTTGCTTTATGGTCCTAGCGGCACAGATACGCAGTATTTT	CASSLLYGPSGTDTQYF
NA	NA	TRBJ1-1	TRBV19	TGTGCCAGTAGTATAGATCCCTCGACAGAAGCTTTCTTT	CASSIDPSTEAFF
NA	NA	TRBJ2-7	TRBV27	TGTGCCACCCTTACCCCTTCCTACGAGCAGTACTTC	CATLTPSYEQYF
once	TRBD2	TRBJ2-5	TRBV19	TGTGCCAGTACCGGGACTAGCGGGGTGGAGACCCAGTACTTC	CASTGTSGVETQYF
NA	NA	TRBJ2-7	TRBV3-1/TRBV3-2	TGTGCCAGCAGCCAAGACCTCAGGGCGGAGGGGTCCGAGCAGTACTTC	CASSQDLRAEGSEQYF
NA	NA	TRBJ1-1	TRBV5-1	TGCGCCAGCAGGTACGGGGCAGGGGTCTCGATGAACACTGAAGCTTTCTTT	CASRYGAGVSMNTEAFF
NA	TRBD2	TRBJ2-2	TRBV6-6	TGTGCCAGCACCCCCCAGCGGGACGTCGGGGAGCTGTTTTTT	CASTPQRDVGELFF
NA	TRBD1	TRBJ2-7	TRBV2	TGTGCCGCTCGGGACAGGAGCTCCTACGAGCAGTACTTC	CAARDRSSYEQYF
NA	TRBD1	TRBJ1-2	TRBV11-2	TGTGCCAGCAGCCCCGGACAGGGTGACTATGGCTACACCTTC	CASSPGQGDYGYTF
NA	NA	TRBJ2-7	TRBV7-2	TGTGCCAGCAGCTTAGATTGGGCGGGAATGCAGTACTTC	CASSLDWAGMQYF
few	TRBD1	TRBJ2-7	TRBV2	TGTGCCAGCAGCGACAGGGGCGGCTACGAGCAGTACTTC	CASSDRGGYEQYF
NA	TRBD1	TRBJ1-1	TRBV7-9	TGTGCCAGCAGCCATTGGACAGGGAAGAACACTGAAGCTTTCTTT	CASSHWTGKNTEAFF
NA	NA	TRBJ2-6	TRBV10-3	TGTGCCATCTTCGGGGGGCCTGGGGCCAACGTCCTGACTTTC	CAIFGGPGANVLTF
once	NA	TRBJ1-2	TRBV21-1	TGTGCCAGCAGCACAATATTCACCCGGGGAGCGGGAGGCTACACCTTC	CASSTIFTRGAGGYTF
NA	NA	TRBJ2-1	TRBV11-3	TGTGCCAGCAGCCGTAGGGGGACTGAGGGAAACAATGAGCAGTTCTTC	CASSRRGTEGNNEQFF
NA	NA	TRBJ2-7	TRBV7-9	TGTGCCAGCAGTCCTCAACAGGGAGTCCATTCTCGGGGCGAGCAGTACTTC	CASSPQQGVHSRGEQYF
NA	NA	TRBJ2-7	TRBV19	TGTGCCAGTAGTATAAAGTTGGGGGGAAGCTACGAGCAGTACTTC	CASSIKLGGSYEQYF
NA	TRBD2	TRBJ2-3	TRBV28	TGTGCCAGCACCCTTCTAGCGGGGAGGGAGAGCACAGATACGCAGTATTTT	CASTLLAGRESTDTQYF
NA	TRBD2	TRBJ2-1	TRBV6-2/TRBV6-3	TGTGCCAGCAGTTATCTGGCAGGGGGCACTAGCGGGAGATATGAGCAGTTCTTC	CASSYLAGGTSGRYEQFF
NA	NA	TRBJ1-1	TRBV7-9	TGTGCCAGCAGCTTAACATCTCCACAGGGCGGCGCTTTCTTT	CASSLTSPQGGAFF
NA	TRBD1	TRBJ1-2	TRBV4-2	TGTGCCAGCAGCCAAGAGGGACAGGGGAGTTATGGCTACACCTTC	CASSQEGQGSYGYTF
NA	TRBD1	TRBJ1-1	TRBV27	TGTGCCAGCAGCCCAATAAGGGGACAGGGGGGTCGTGAGGACACTGAAGCTTTCTTT	CASSPIRGQGGREDTEAFF
NA	NA	TRBJ1-6	TRBV6-1	TGTGCCAGCAGTGAACCCCGCAATGATTCACCCCTCCACTTT	CASSEPRNDSPLHF
NA	NA	TRBJ2-5	TRBV5-1	TGCGCCAGCAGCCTACTGGAGACCCAGTACTTC	CASSLLETQYF
few	NA	TRBJ2-3	TRBV7-2	TGTGCCAGCAGCCCAGGGGGGGTCGCCGATACGCAGTATTTT	CASSPGGVADTQYF
few	TRBD1	TRBJ2-7	TRBV6-5	TGTGCCAGCAGTCCCTCCGGGACAGGGGGCGAGCAGTACTTC	CASSPSGTGGEQYF
NA	TRBD1	TRBJ2-5	TRBV28	TGTGCCAGCAGGCCCGGAGCAGGGGGCGTGGAGACCCAGTACTTC	CASRPGAGGVETQYF
NA	NA	TRBJ1-2	TRBV6-4	TGTGCCAGCAGTGTCGACCCAGGCTATGGCTACACCTTC	CASSVDPGYGYTF
NA	TRBD1	TRBJ2-1	TRBV7-2	TGTGCCAGCAGCTTAACAGGGGGTGACTACAATGAGCAGTTCTTC	CASSLTGGDYNEQFF
NA	TRBD1	TRBJ2-5	TRBV2	TGTGCCAGCAGGAGAGACAGGGGGCGTGTCGAGACCCAGTACTTC	CASRRDRGRVETQYF
NA	NA	TRBJ1-2	TRBV19	TGTGCCAGTAGTAATATAGGTGGCGGGGATGGCTACACCTTC	CASSNIGGGDGYTF